What follows describes a single T cell receptor beta chain. This clonotype was picked up a small number of times. The antigen it binds to is not known. No much larger clonotype is one base removed from it; base qualities were not supplied. This specimen's treatment or condition label, per the study, means: approximately nine-day PBMC culture with coronavirus spike peptide pools or control peptides (ViraFEST assay). To expand antigen-specific T cells with peptide pools and then pick out the expanded clonotypes through TCR sequencing, the study relied on the ViraFEST assay. Negative nucleocapsid antibody tests taken both before and after vaccination confirmed that the healthy vaccine recipients had no prior SARS-CoV-2 infection. Over 1.5 million PBMCs per well were cultured in IMDM with roughly 5.5% human AB serum and around 10 IU/ml IL-2, plus 10 ug/ml peptide pools. Half of the culture medium was replaced with fresh IL-2-containing medium on days 3 and 7. After 10 to 11 days of culture, CD4+ T cells were isolated by negative selection with the EasySep CD4+ T cell isolation kit. Ficoll-Paque Plus gradient centrifugation was used to isolate PBMCs from whole blood, and the isolated PBMCs were then either used fresh or cryopreserved at -140C. In general, triplicate wells were set up for every culture condition.

The library was produced with PCR. TCR sequencing of DNA from cultured CD4+ T cells used the Oncomine TCR Beta short-read assay at the Johns Hopkins FTIC core. The QIAamp micro DNA kit was used to extract genomic DNA from the cultured CD4+ T cells. Oncomine TCR Beta libraries from cultured CD4+ T cells were pooled with unique dual indexes and sequenced on an Illumina iSeq 100. Per the authors' processing: Non-productive sequences were filtered out, and CDR3s that did not start with C, did not end with F or W, or were shorter than 7 amino acids were discarded. Antigen-specific clonotypes were identified with the MANAFEST web application by comparing peptide-stimulated wells with reference and other culture wells. To be called positive, a clone needed an FDR below 0.05, an odds ratio above 5, and a productive frequency above 0.1% in at least two of three replicate wells. A clonotype counted as cross-reactive if it showed significant expansion both in the SARS-CoV-2 spike wells and in at least one common cold coronavirus spike condition. Similarity between CDR3 sequences was evaluated in R version 3.6.1 using Levenshtein distances (stringdist) and unrooted phylogenetic trees (ape). TCRdb reprocessing: public reads trimmed at Q25 with fastp, clones called with MiXCR, in-frame beta chains kept. Records with the same CDR3 protein are collapsed into one entry carrying the most frequent genes and DNA. What appears here as the V and J calls and clone size reflects TCRdb's work, not the paper's. The sample data list approximately 22,000 distinct CDR3 sequences, and approximately 56% of these were observed just once. 10% to 15% of the sample rests with the top ten.

The cysteine opens and the phenylalanine closes a CDR3 of 13 amino acids. Only CDR3 DNA is held: 39 bases, read in frame from base 1. Trimming takes 2 bases from V and 9 bases from J, and the germline ends sit 11 bases apart. According to the germline V gene (reference sequence), CDR1 reads DFQATT and CDR2 reads SNEGSKA. This entry is derived from a study of vaccination and CD4 T cells after COVID-19 (dated by TCRdb to between 2021 and 2024). For the wider study: Six males and four females were included in the convalescent cohort, with two Hispanic individuals, seven Caucasians, two Asians and one multiracial person represented. Each participant got two doses of either the Pfizer-BioNTech BNT162b2 vaccine (n=8) or the Moderna mRNA-1273 vaccine (n=2). Post-COVID blood samples from convalescent patients were collected a median of roughly 100 days after diagnosis, with a range of roughly 35 to 170 days. Post-vaccine blood samples were taken a median of around 77 days after the second vaccine dose, with a range of roughly 14 to 250 days. Culture stimuli were overlapping spike peptide pools from SARS-CoV-2 and from the common cold coronaviruses HCoV-NL63, HCoV-OC43 and HCoV-229E. Control cultures received a CEFX viral epitope pool as the positive control, an HIV-1 Nef peptide pool as the negative control, or no peptide. In 10 COVID-19 convalescent patients and 4 infection-naive healthy vaccine recipients, researchers compared the spike-specific CD4+ TCR repertoire from before mRNA vaccination with the repertoire from after. Overall study results and their limits: In convalescent patients, nearly all vaccine-specific clones (304 of 307) were found to be mono-reactive for SARS-CoV-2 spike rather than cross-reactive with common cold coronaviruses. The median count of SARS-CoV-2-reactive clonotypes went up from about 23 after infection to a few dozen after vaccination, although the change was not significant. Relatively few convalescent patients were included in the study, and early timepoints after natural infection were not analyzed. In convalescent patients, a median around 86% of post-vaccine SARS-CoV-2-reactive clones were detected only after vaccination, suggesting vaccine-specific priming.

The sequencing here drew on CD4+ T cells from blood, cultured in vitro, taken after SARS-CoV-2 vaccination. The receptor's source is a human donor who received a COVID-19 vaccine. This chain is built from TRBV20-1 and TRBJ1-6, and possibly TRBD1, on 5 matching bases. The CDR3 region has the sequence CSARIRGGSPLHF. The bases read TGCAGTGCTAGAATAAGGGGAGGTTCACCCCTCCACTTT.